The clone carrying this T cell receptor beta chain was observed a handful of times. The antigen is undetermined. A junction end diverges from the germline sequence, so it may reflect a read error. The data were taken from a study of CD8+ T cells in alopecia areata. The overall study: Among treated patients, oral tofacitinib was administered at 5 to 10 mg twice daily. Study outcomes and limitations: Normal skin contains resident alphabeta T cells, and these are also sequenced in scalp samples.

Indicated treatment: oral pan-JAK inhibitor, 5-10 mg twice daily. Samples from alopecia areata patients were lesional scalp punch biopsies and peripheral blood. PBMCs were stained for CD3, CD4 and CD8, and CD4+ and CD8+ T cells were sorted. Germline V gives CDR1 SQVTM, CDR2 ANQGSEA. The CDR3 has 11 amino acids. Reverse transcribed after extraction, RNA yielded cDNA as the sequencing template. Sequencing was performed with immunoSEQ multiplex PCR; in TCRdb, only in-frame clones are kept and a portion is missing. The sample includes 200,000 or so clones, roughly 64% of them seen just once. The clonotype was recovered from a human donor with alopecia areata. The specimen comprised CD4+ T cells sorted from blood, sampled at week 24, from a patient treated with tofacitinib. The chain links TRBV29-1 to TRBJ2-1, with D possibly being TRBD2 (5 bases). In nucleotides, the CDR3 is TGCAGCGTTGCATTCGGGAATGCGCAGTTCTTC. Encoded protein: CSVAFGNAQFF.